This T cell receptor beta chain was sequenced in a study of read filtering for tumor transcriptome and immune sequencing (dated by TCRdb to 2020 to 2021). Regarding the study in general: The cohort consisted of about 18 male and roughly 15 female patients, with a mean age of about 66 years and an age range of roughly 45 to 80. Under revised international staging, roughly 8 patients fell into R-ISS I, 15 to 20 into R-ISS II and about 7 into R-ISS III. After DNase treatment, whole-transcriptome libraries were prepared using the TruSeq RNA Access Library Prep Kit. TCR-region mapped reads per sample ranged from about 4.05 to 10.27 million with IR-seq versus only about 80 to 1,300 with RNA-seq. Using the same bone marrow samples, the study ran both targeted immune repertoire sequencing and bulk whole-transcriptome sequencing and then compared the TCR repertoires from each method. One of the main goals was to work out a read-filtering strategy for immune repertoire data, in particular whether clonotypes backed by only a single read should be removed.

Beyond this particular receptor, the publication reports: When single-read clonotypes were removed, the proportions of shared clonotypes in IR-seq and RNA-seq correlated more strongly. The sorted CD138-negative fraction was not purified T cells but a mixed bone marrow immune population. In IR-seq, about four fifths of clonotypes but 3.5% to 4% of total reads were represented by single-read clonotypes, whereas in RNA-seq, about 70% of clonotypes and almost 45% of reads were represented by single-read clonotypes. IR-seq captured clonotypes at much higher depth and more reliably than RNA-seq, and smaller IR-seq throughput sufficed to identify most shared clonotypes.

Every patient had bone marrow sampled at the time of active disease. Ficoll-Hypaque density gradient centrifugation was used to isolate bone marrow mononuclear cells. Myeloma plasma cells were removed and CD138-negative cells were collected by negative selection after labeling with CD138 magnetic microbeads on a MACS separator. Flow cytometry with CD138 antibodies on an Attune NxT was used to check how pure the isolated cells were. TRIzol reagent was used to extract total RNA, which was then quantified with a NanoDrop spectrophotometer. For each patient, paired RNA-seq and IR-seq were run on the CD138-negative bone marrow sample from that patient. Remarks on this clonotype: It has no known antigen specificity. An end of the junction does not agree with germline; a read error may underlie this.

Measured from the cysteine to the phenylalanine, the CDR3 is 12 residues long. The DNA shown is the 36-base CDR3, in frame from base 1. CDR1 is given as SEHNR and CDR2 as FQNEAQ, both from the germline V gene (reference sequence). Starting from around 420 ng RNA, TCR libraries were constructed with the Immunoverse kit using molecular barcoded adaptors that cover the alpha/delta and beta/gamma chains. TCR library preparation was performed with the same RNA that was used for transcriptome sequencing. An Illumina HiSeq 4000 with 2 x 150 cycles was used to sequence the TCR libraries. The study's own analysis went as follows. Using MiXCR, which included quality filtering and error correction, TCR reads were aligned to human V, D, J and C references and then assembled into CDR3 clonotypes. Clonotype counts and gene usage diversity were analyzed with the tcR package in R. Raw mapping reads were checked after the RNA-seq reads had been mapped by STAR aligner version 2.5.3a onto the human GRCh37 genome. To test how sequencing depth affected the clonotypes detected, IR-seq fastq files were randomly downsampled with Seqtk 1.3. Clones were called with MiXCR by TCRdb after fastp trimmed the public reads at Q25, and only in-frame beta chains were retained. Each CDR3 protein gets just one entry, which takes the most common genes and DNA from the rows behind it. TCRdb assigned the V and J calls; the authors' analysis was not used. This sample holds 60,000 to 80,000 distinct CDR3 sequences; around 14% were observed only once. The biggest ten clones account for around 45% of the sample.

Input material: a population of CD138-negative cells sorted from bone marrow. This sample's cell subset or site label indicates: bone marrow mononuclear cells depleted of CD138+ plasma/myeloma cells by negative magnetic selection. The rearrangement combines TRBV7-9 with TRBJ2-7; TRBD1 might be the D gene, on 6 matching bases. The receptor was derived from a donor aged 40 or over with multiple myeloma. At the DNA level, the sequence is TGTGCCAGCAGCCCACAAGGGGGTCCTCCTTATTTC. Its protein reads: CASSPQGGPPYF. Reference TRBV7-9 and TRBJ2-7 proteins supply the regions before and after the CDR3; the full variable domain is: DTGVSQNPRHKITKRGQNVTFRCDPISEHNRLYWYRQTLGQGPEFLTYFQNEAQLEKSRLLSDRFSAERPKGSFSTLEIQRTEQGDSAMYLCASSPQGGPPYFGPGTRLTVT.